The rows below give T cell receptor beta chains drawn from one sample of a study of blood T cells in healthy people across ages. Each CDR3 protein gets one entry after TCRdb re-called the 5' RACE reads with MiXCR. Of some 1.6 million distinct CDR3 sequences listed, around 35% are singletons. Sequenced material: blood. The receptors come from a woman aged 30 to 39 in good health. Each CDR3 is given with its conserved first and last residue. Fields, in order: clone size, J gene, D gene, V gene, CDR3 DNA, CDR3 protein. D genes are given only for firm matches. Clone size is not always given. Where it is, it says once, few, many or a class for expanded clones.

size: NA; J: TRBJ1-5; D: NA; V: TRBV15; DNA: TGTGCCACCAGCCCTTCAGGCCGAGCCGAACCCCAGCATTTT; CDR3: CATSPSGRAEPQHF
size: once; J: TRBJ2-5; D: TRBD2; V: TRBV4-1; DNA: TGCGCCAGCAGCCAAGAAACGGCGGGAGTGGGCTCCGAGACCCAGTACTTC; CDR3: CASSQETAGVGSETQYF
size: NA; J: TRBJ1-2; D: TRBD1; V: TRBV29-1; DNA: TGCAGCGTTGCGTCAGGGGGTGGCTACACCTTC; CDR3: CSVASGGGYTF
size: many; J: TRBJ2-1; D: NA; V: TRBV9; DNA: TGTGCCAGCAGCGCCCTGCGTAGCGCCGATGAGCAGTTCTTC; CDR3: CASSALRSADEQFF
size: many; J: TRBJ2-1; D: TRBD2; V: TRBV4-1; DNA: TGCGCCAGCAGCCAAGGGAAGGGTAGCGGGATCAGGGGCTCCTACAATGAGCAGTTCTTC; CDR3: CASSQGKGSGIRGSYNEQFF
size: NA; J: TRBJ1-3; D: NA; V: TRBV20-1; DNA: TGCAGTGCTAGTCCCGGGACAACTGGAAACACCATATATTTT; CDR3: CSASPGTTGNTIYF
size: few; J: TRBJ1-1; D: TRBD1; V: TRBV3-1; DNA: TGTGCCAGCAGCCGGACACAGGGGGCAACTGAAGCTTTCTTT; CDR3: CASSRTQGATEAFF
size: NA; J: TRBJ2-1; D: NA; V: TRBV24-1; DNA: TGTGCCACCAGTGTAGGGTCCCTCCCTACTGAGCAGTTCTTC; CDR3: CATSVGSLPTEQFF
size: NA; J: TRBJ2-7; D: NA; V: TRBV4-1; DNA: TGCGCCAGCAGCCACCCCGGGACCAGACTCTACGAGCAGTACTTC; CDR3: CASSHPGTRLYEQYF
size: few; J: TRBJ2-1; D: TRBD2; V: TRBV6-2/TRBV6-3; DNA: TGTGCCAGCAGTCTTCTAGCGGGGGCATCCTATGGGCATGAGCAGTTCTTC; CDR3: CASSLLAGASYGHEQFF
size: NA; J: TRBJ1-1; D: NA; V: TRBV10-3; DNA: TGTGCCGTCAGTAATATTGGTGGAGACACTGAAGCTTTCTTT; CDR3: CAVSNIGGDTEAFF
size: NA; J: TRBJ1-5; D: NA; V: TRBV27; DNA: TGTGCCAGCATCCTTCATCGTCCGGGCGGGAGCAATCAGCCCCAGCATTTT; CDR3: CASILHRPGGSNQPQHF
size: NA; J: TRBJ2-1; D: TRBD2; V: TRBV20-1; DNA: TGCAGTGCTAGAGATGGGACTAGCTCAAATGAGCAGTTCTTC; CDR3: CSARDGTSSNEQFF
size: NA; J: TRBJ2-4; D: TRBD2; V: TRBV5-6; DNA: TGTGCCAGCAGCTACGGACTAGCGGGAACCAAAAACATTCAGTACTTC; CDR3: CASSYGLAGTKNIQYF
size: few; J: TRBJ1-5; D: NA; V: TRBV6-5; DNA: TGTGCCAGCAGTTCTCGGGGAGGGGGCAATCAGCCCCAGCATTTT; CDR3: CASSSRGGGNQPQHF
size: few; J: TRBJ2-5; D: NA; V: TRBV25-1; DNA: TGTGCCAGCAGTGAATTAGGGTTAGGATGGGAGACCCAGTACTTC; CDR3: CASSELGLGWETQYF
size: many; J: TRBJ1-1; D: NA; V: TRBV5-1; DNA: TGCGCCAGCAGCTTGGCCGGGGGAGTGAACACTGAAGCTTTCTTT; CDR3: CASSLAGGVNTEAFF
size: many; J: TRBJ2-7; D: TRBD1; V: TRBV5-1; DNA: TGCGCCAGCAGCTTTGACAGGGGTTTATACGAGCAGTACTTC; CDR3: CASSFDRGLYEQYF
size: NA; J: TRBJ1-6; D: TRBD1; V: TRBV9; DNA: TGTGCCAGCAGCGGATACAGGGGATATCCCCTCCACTTT; CDR3: CASSGYRGYPLHF
size: NA; J: TRBJ1-1; D: TRBD1; V: TRBV29-1; DNA: TGCAGCGCCCTGCGATCCGGGACAGATTGGTCAAACACTGAAGCTTTCTTT; CDR3: CSALRSGTDWSNTEAFF
size: few; J: TRBJ2-7; D: NA; V: TRBV6-1; DNA: TGTGCCAGCTATAGCCCCATCGAGCAGTACTTC; CDR3: CASYSPIEQYF
size: NA; J: TRBJ2-2; D: NA; V: TRBV29-1; DNA: TGCAGCGCGACTGACACCTACACCGGGGAGCTGTTTTTT; CDR3: CSATDTYTGELFF
size: NA; J: TRBJ1-1; D: NA; V: TRBV30; DNA: TGTGCCTGGAGTCCAACCCAGGTGAACACTGAAGCTTTCTTT; CDR3: CAWSPTQVNTEAFF
size: few; J: TRBJ2-6; D: NA; V: TRBV5-1; DNA: TGCGCCAGCAGCCCGACCCGAGGGGAGGCCAACGTCCTGACTTTC; CDR3: CASSPTRGEANVLTF
size: few; J: TRBJ2-3; D: TRBD2; V: TRBV4-1; DNA: TGCGCCAGCAACCAACTAGCGGGAGTTTCAGATACGCAGTATTTT; CDR3: CASNQLAGVSDTQYF
size: many; J: TRBJ2-3; D: TRBD2; V: TRBV7-2; DNA: TGTGCCAGCAGGGGACTAGCGGGAGGCACAGATACGCAGTATTTT; CDR3: CASRGLAGGTDTQYF